This T cell receptor beta chain emerged from a study of OX40 agonist ivuxolimab in advanced cancers. This clone has only a few counts. Its antigen is still unknown. TCRdb keeps only in-frame clones here, not all; method: immunoSEQ multiplex PCR. The table has under 30,000 clones, about three quarters seen once. Per germline, CDR1 SGHTA and CDR2 FQGNSA. The CDR3 is made up of 12 amino acids. Deletions cut 6 bases from V and 3 bases from J, with 8 bases between. Study-wide results and caveats: Some nonresponders likewise displayed low normalized T-cell clonal expansion.

The sequencing here drew on CD4+ or CD8+ T cells sorted from blood, taken in a trial of the OX40 agonist ivuxolimab. V usage is TRBV7-2 and J usage is TRBJ1-2; D perhaps matches TRBD1 (5 bases). This clonotype originated in an adult with an advanced solid tumor such as melanoma, head and neck, liver or kidney cancer. The CDR3 is CASRGGDYGYTF. The CDR3 nucleotides read TGTGCCAGCAGGGGGGGAGACTATGGCTACACCTTC.